This record looks at one TCR beta chain sequence and its context. Which antigen it targets is not known. Base quality data are lacking; no much larger clone is found one base away. The immunoSEQ Assay, a bias-controlled multiplex PCR, was used to amplify TCRbeta CDR3 regions from genomic DNA. On the authors' methods: The number of nucleated cells in each sample was estimated from the amplification of reference gene primers within the assay. To quantify the absolute abundance of each unique TCRbeta CDR3 rearrangement, sequence reads were collapsed and filtered. Productive Simpson clonality was computed per sample as the square root of Simpson's diversity index over productive rearrangements. TCRdb retrieved this table from immuneACCESS and kept in-frame rearrangements only. Not all clones are present; in checked studies, unresolved V genes account for under half, and no reason is known for the remainder. V, J and clone size are taken as reported in that table, and D and trimming were inferred from the DNA itself. The sample table contains 260,000 or so clones; only one count was recorded for 75% to 85% of them. The ten largest clonotypes hold about 4.4% of the sample.

This sample is drawn from a study of blood T cell repertoires in COVID-19 (dated by TCRdb to 2020 to 2021). Background for the entire study: Collaborator samples came from the United States, Italy and Spain and covered acute and convalescent phases of COVID-19. The samples were drawn from two sources: the first 160 participants of the ongoing ImmuneRACE study, and over 1,000 subjects contributed by 6 global collaborators. The repertoires were released in a freely available public database intended as a resource for research on the immune response to SARS-CoV-2. The prospective study material was composed of cDNA or gDNA derived from T cells, B-cell-depleted T cells, or PBMCs. Sample metadata almost always included a de-identified subject ID, COVID-19 status, age in years and sex. The dataset comprised deeply sampled blood TCRbeta repertoires from subjects exposed to, actively infected with, or recovered from COVID-19. Where available, HLA class I and class II types were obtained from metadata supplied by the sample provider rather than from assay-based typing. Study-wide conclusions, independent of this receptor: Clinical and demographic metadata were provided uncurated, with the amount varying by source and participant.

V is pruned by 2 bases and J by 1 base, leaving 6 bases of the junction without a gene match. Its CDR3 holds 17 amino acids, cysteine through phenylalanine. Just the 51-base CDR3 DNA is kept, in frame starting at base 1. Reading the germline V gene (reference sequence) gives CDR1 SEHNR and CDR2 FQNEAQ. Whole blood was collected in K2EDTA tubes by collaborating institutions according to the institutions' own protocols. For TCRbeta analysis, collaborators shipped samples in one of three forms: frozen whole blood, isolated PBMCs, or DNA extracted from either of those sample types. The sample consisted of peripheral blood. Recombination linked TRBV7-9 to TRBJ2-3; a stretch of 10 junction bases matches TRBD2. The TCR originated in a woman in her 70s with acute or convalescent COVID-19. In nucleotides, the sequence is TGTGCCAGCAGCTTATATCATGGGACTAGCGGCACAGATACGCAGTATTTT. Its translation is CASSLYHGTSGTDTQYF.